The subject of this entry is one T cell receptor (beta chain). What it binds is unknown. This sample is drawn from a study of identifying expanded T cells in peripheral blood. V was cut by 6 bases and J by 1 base, with 15 bases left in between. The CDR3 extends over 15 amino acids. CDR1 MNHNY and CDR2 SVGAGI come from the germline V gene (reference sequence). Libraries were prepared by immunoSEQ multiplex PCR; TCRdb keeps only in-frame clonotypes and omits some of them. Among some 80,000 clones listed, roughly 89% were seen once. Findings and caveats of the study: Clone count variance between approximately 2-week samples rose with total template count. About 1.2 clones differed between technical replicates, versus around 16 and 19 over time.

Collection occurred without any documented infections or immune events in donors. This receptor was obtained from a person aged 18 to 70 in good health. The sequencing sample was made of blood. V and J are TRBV6-6 and TRBJ1-2; TRBD1 might be the D (5 bases). As DNA, the CDR3 is TGTGCCAGCAGACACGCTGGGGGACGTAACTATGGCTACACCTTC. It translates to CASRHAGGRNYGYTF.